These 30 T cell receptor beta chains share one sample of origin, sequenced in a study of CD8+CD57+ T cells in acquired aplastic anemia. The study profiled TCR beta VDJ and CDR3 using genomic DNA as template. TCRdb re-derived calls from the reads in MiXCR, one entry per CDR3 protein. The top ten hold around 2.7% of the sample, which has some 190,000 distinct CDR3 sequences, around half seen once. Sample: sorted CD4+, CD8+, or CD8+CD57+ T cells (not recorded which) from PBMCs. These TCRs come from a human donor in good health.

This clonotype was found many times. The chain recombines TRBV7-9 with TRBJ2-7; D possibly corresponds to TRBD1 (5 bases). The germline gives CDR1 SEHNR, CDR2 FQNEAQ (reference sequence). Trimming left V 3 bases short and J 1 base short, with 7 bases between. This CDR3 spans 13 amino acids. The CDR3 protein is CASSFRASYEQYF. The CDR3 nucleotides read TGTGCCAGCAGCTTCAGGGCTTCCTACGAGCAGTACTTC.

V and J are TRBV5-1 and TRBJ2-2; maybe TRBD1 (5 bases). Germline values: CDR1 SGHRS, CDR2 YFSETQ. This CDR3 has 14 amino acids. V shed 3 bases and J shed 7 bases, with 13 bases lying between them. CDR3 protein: CASSSPDTSGELFF. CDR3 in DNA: TGCGCCAGCAGCTCGCCGGACACCAGCGGGGAGCTGTTTTTT.

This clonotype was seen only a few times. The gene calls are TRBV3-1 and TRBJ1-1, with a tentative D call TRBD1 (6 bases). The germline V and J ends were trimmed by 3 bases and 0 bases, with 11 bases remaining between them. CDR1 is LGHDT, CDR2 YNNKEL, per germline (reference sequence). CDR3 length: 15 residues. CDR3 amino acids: CASSQRGAMNTEAFF. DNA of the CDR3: TGTGCCAGCAGCCAGCGGGGGGCGATGAACACTGAAGCTTTCTTT.

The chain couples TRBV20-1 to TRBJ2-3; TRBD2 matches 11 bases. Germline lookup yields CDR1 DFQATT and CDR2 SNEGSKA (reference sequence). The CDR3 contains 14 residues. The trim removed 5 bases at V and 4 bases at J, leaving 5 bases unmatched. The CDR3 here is CSAGLAGGPDTQYF. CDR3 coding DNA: TGCAGTGCTGGCCTAGCGGGAGGCCCAGATACGCAGTATTTT.

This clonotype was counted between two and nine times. CDR3 amino acids: CATSGGWGQPQHF. Written as DNA, the CDR3 is TGTGCCACCAGTGGAGGGTGGGGGCAGCCCCAGCATTTT. The chain links TRBV24-1 to TRBJ1-5; TRBD1 might be the D (5 bases). Trimming pared 5 bases from V and 7 bases from J, leaving 11 bases between. CDR3 length: 13 residues. Germline CDR1 reads KGHDR; CDR2 reads SFDVKD.

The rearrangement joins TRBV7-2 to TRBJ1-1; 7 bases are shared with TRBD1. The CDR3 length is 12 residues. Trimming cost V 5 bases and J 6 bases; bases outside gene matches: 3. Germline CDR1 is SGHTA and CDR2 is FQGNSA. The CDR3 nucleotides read TGTGCCAGCAGCCCCGGGACAGCTGAAGCTTTCTTT. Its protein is CASSPGTAEAFF. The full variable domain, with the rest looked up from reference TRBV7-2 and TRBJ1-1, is GAGVSQSPSNKVTEKGKDVELRCDPISGHTALYWYRQSLGQGLEFLIYFQGNSAPDKSGLPSDRFSAERTGGSVSTLTIQRTQQEDSAVYLCASSPGTAEAFFGQGTRLTVV.

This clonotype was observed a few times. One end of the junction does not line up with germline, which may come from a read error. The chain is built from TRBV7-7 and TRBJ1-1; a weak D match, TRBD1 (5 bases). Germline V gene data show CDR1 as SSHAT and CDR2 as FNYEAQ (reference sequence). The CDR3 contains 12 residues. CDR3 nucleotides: TGTGCTAGCAGCTTCAGGGACACTGAAGCTTTCTTT. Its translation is CASSFRDTEAFF. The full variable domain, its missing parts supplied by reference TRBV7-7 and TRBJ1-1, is GAGVSQSPRYKVTKRGQDVTLRCDPISSHATLYWYQQALGQGPEFLTYFNYEAQPDKSGLPSDRFSAERPEGSISTLTIQRTEQRDSAMYRCASSFRDTEAFFGQGTRLTVV.

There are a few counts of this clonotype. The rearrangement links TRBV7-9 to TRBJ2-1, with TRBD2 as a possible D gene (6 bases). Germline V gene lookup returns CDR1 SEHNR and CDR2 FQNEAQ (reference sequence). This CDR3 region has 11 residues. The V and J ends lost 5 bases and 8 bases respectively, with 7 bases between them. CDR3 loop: CASSPSDEQFF. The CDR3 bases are TGTGCCAGCAGCCCTAGCGATGAGCAGTTCTTC.

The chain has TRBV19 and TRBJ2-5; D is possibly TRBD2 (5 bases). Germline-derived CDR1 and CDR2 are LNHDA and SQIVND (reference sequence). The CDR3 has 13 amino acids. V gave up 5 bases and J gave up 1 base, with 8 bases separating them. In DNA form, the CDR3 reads TGTGCCAGTAGTGGGCGGGCCCAAGAGACCCAGTACTTC. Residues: CASSGRAQETQYF.

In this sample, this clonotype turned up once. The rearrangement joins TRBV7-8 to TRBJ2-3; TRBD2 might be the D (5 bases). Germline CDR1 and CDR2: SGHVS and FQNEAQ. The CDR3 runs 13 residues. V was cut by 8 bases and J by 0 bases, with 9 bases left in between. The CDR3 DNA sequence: TGTGCCAGCCGAGCGGCTAGCACAGATACGCAGTATTTT. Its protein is CASRAASTDTQYF.

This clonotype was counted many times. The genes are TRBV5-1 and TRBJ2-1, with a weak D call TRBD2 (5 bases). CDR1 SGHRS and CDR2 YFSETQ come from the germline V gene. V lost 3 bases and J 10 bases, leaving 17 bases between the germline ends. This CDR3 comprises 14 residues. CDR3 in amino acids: CASSSVGGLGEQFF. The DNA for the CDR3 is TGCGCCAGCAGCTCCGTCGGAGGTCTGGGGGAGCAGTTCTTC.

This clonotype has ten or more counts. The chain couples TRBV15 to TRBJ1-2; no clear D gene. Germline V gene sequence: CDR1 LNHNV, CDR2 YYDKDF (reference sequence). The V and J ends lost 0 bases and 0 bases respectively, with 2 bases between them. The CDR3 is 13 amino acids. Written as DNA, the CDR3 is TGTGCCACCAGCAGAGAGGCTAACTATGGCTACACCTTC. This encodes CATSREANYGYTF.

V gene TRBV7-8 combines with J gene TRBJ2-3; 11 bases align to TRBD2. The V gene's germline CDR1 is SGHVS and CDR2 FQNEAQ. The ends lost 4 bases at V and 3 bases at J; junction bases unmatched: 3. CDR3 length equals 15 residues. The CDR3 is CASSSGTSGTDTQYF. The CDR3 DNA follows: TGTGCCAGCAGCTCAGGGACTAGCGGTACAGATACGCAGTATTTT.

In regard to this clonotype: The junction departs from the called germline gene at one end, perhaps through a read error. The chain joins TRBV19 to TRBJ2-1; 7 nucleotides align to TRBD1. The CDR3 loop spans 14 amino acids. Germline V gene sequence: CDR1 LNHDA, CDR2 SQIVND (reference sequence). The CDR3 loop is CASSIMGQNNEQFF. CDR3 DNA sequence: TGTGCCAGCAGTATTATGGGACAGAATAATGAGCAGTTCTTC.

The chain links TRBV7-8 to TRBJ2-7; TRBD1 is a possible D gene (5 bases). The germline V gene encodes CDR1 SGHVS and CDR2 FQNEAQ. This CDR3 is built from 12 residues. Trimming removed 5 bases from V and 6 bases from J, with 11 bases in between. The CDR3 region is CASSPSGREQYF. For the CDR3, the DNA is TGTGCCAGCAGCCCGTCAGGGCGCGAGCAGTACTTC.

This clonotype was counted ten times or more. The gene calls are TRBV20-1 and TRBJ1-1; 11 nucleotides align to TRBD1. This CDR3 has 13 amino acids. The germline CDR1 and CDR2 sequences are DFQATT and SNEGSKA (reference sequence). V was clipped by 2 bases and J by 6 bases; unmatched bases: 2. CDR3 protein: CSARKGQGAEAFF. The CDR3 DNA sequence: TGCAGTGCTAGAAAGGGACAGGGGGCTGAAGCTTTCTTT.

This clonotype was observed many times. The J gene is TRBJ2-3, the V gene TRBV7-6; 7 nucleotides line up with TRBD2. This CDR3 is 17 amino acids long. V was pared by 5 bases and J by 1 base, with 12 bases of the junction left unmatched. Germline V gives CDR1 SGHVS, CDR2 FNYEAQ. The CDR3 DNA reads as TGTGCCAGCAGCCGAATAACTAGCGTCCTAGGCACAGATACGCAGTATTTT. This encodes CASSRITSVLGTDTQYF. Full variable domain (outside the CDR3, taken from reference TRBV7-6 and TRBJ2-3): GAGVSQSPRYKVTKRGQDVALRCDPISGHVSLYWYRQALGQGPEFLTYFNYEAQQDKSGLPNDRFSAERPEGSISTLTIQRTEQRDSAMYRCASSRITSVLGTDTQYFGPGTRLTVL.

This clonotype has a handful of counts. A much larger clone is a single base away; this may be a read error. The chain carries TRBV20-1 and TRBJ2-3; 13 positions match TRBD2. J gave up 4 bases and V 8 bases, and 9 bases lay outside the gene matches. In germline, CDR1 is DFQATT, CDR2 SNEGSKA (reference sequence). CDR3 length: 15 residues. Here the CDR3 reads CSTPTSGRGADTQYF. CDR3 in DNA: TGCAGTACTCCAACTAGCGGGAGGGGAGCAGATACGCAGTATTTT.

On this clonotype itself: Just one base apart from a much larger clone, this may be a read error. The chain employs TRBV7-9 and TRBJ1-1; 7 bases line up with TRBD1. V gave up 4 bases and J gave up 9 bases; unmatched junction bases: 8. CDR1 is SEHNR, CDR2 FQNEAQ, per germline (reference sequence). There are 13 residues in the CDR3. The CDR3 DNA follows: TGTGCCAGCAGCTCAACCGGGACAGTGAAAGCTTTCTTT. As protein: CASSSTGTVKAFF.

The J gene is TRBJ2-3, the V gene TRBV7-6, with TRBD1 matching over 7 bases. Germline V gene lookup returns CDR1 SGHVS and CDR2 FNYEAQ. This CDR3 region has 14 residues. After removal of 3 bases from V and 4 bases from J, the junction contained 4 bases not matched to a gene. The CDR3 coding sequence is TGTGCCAGCAGCTTCCACAGGGGAGCAGATACGCAGTATTTT. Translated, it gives CASSFHRGADTQYF.

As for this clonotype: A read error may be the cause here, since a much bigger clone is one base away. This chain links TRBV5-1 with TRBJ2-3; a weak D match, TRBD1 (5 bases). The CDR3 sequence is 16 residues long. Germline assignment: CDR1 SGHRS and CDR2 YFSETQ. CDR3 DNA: TGCGCCAGCAGCTTGAGGCCCGACAGCCGCACAGGTACGCAGTATTTT. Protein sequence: CASSLRPDSRTGTQYF.

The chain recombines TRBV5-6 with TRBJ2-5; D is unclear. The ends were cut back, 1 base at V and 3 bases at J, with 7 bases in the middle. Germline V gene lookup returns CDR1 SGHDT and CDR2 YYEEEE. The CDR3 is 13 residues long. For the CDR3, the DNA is TGTGCCAGCAGCTTGCGGCAGGAAGAGACCCAGTACTTC. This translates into CASSLRQEETQYF.

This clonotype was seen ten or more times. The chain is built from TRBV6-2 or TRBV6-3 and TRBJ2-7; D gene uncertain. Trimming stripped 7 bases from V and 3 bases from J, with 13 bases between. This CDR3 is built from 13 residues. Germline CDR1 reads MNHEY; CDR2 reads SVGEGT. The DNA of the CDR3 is TGTGCCAGCAATCCGACAAGAAACTACGAGCAGTACTTC. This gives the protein CASNPTRNYEQYF.

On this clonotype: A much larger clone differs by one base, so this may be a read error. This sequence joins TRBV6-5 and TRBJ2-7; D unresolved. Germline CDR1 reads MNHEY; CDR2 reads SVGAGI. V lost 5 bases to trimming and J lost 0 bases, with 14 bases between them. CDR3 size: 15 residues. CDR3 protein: CASSNPSSRSYEQYF. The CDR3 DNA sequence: TGTGCCAGCAGTAACCCTAGTTCCCGCTCCTACGAGCAGTACTTC.

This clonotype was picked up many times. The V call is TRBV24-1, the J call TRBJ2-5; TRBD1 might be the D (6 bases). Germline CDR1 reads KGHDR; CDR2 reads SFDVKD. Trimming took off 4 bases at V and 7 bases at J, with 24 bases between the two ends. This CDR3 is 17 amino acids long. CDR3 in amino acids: CATSEPTGTISPRTQYF. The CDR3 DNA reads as TGTGCCACCAGTGAGCCGACCGGGACAATATCCCCGCGGACCCAGTACTTC.

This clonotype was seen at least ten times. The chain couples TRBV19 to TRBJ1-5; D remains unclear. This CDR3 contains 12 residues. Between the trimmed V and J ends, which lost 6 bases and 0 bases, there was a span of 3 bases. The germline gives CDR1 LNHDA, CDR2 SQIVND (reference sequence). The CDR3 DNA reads TGTGCCAGTAGGGGTAGCAATCAGCCCCAGCATTTT. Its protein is CASRGSNQPQHF.

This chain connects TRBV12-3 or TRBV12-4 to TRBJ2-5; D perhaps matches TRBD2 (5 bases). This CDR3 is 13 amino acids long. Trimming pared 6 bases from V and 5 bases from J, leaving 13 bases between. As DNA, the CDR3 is TGTGCCAGCAGAGCGGAGTTACAGGAGACCCAGTACTTC. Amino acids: CASRAELQETQYF.

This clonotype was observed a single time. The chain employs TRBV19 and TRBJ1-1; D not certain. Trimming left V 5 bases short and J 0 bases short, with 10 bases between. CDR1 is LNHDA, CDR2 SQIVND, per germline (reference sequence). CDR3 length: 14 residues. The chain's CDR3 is CASSEGSMNTEAFF. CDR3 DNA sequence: TGTGCCAGTAGTGAGGGCAGTATGAACACTGAAGCTTTCTTT. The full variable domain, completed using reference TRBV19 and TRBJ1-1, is DGGITQSPKYLFRKEGQNVTLSCEQNLNHDAMYWYRQDPGQGLRLIYYSQIVNDFQKGDIAEGYSVSREKKESFPLTVTSAQKNPTAFYLCASSEGSMNTEAFFGQGTRLTVV.

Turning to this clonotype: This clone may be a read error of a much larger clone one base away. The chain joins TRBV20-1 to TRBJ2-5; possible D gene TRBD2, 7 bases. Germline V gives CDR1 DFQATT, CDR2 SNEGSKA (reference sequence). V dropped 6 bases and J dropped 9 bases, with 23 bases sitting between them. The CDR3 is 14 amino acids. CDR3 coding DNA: TGCAGTGCCATCTCCAGGGGAGGGGTTGAGGCCCAGTACTTC. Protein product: CSAISRGGVEAQYF.

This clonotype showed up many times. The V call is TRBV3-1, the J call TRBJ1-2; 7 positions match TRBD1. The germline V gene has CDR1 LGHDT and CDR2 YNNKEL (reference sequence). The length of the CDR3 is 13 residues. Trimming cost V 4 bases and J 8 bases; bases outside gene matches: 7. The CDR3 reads CASSPRQGSGYTF. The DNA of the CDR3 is TGTGCCAGCAGCCCCCGACAGGGTAGCGGCTACACCTTC. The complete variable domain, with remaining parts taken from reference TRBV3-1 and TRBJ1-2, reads DTAVSQTPKYLVTQMGNDKSIKCEQNLGHDTMYWYKQDSKKFLKIMFSYNNKELIINETVPNRFSPKSPDKAHLNLHINSLELGDSAVYFCASSPRQGSGYTFGSGTRLTVV.